This T cell receptor beta chain was identified during a study of human T cells and chemical hapten exposure. V was shortened by 2 bases and J by 2 bases, with 11 bases between the two germline ends. Germline V gene data show CDR1 as MNHNY and CDR2 as SVGAGI (reference sequence). CDR3 size: 15 residues. Using its own MiXCR run on the RACE reads, TCRdb lists one record per CDR3 protein. Altogether 80,000 to 100,000 distinct CDR3 sequences are present, about a tenth being singletons, with the ten largest covering more than 3%. Stated time point: patch test 3, about 24 weeks after DPC sensitization. Treatment reported: therapeutic diphenylcyclopropenone sensitization with weekly scalp DPC.

The clonotype comes from a woman between 50 and 59 years old with alopecia areata. Some clones in this sample may be carry-over from other donors' samples. The V gene is TRBV6-6, the J gene TRBJ2-3; unclear D gene. The starting material was whole blood, obtained in connection with sensitization to the hapten diphenylcyclopropenone (DPC). CDR3 residues: CASSYDGFSTDTQYF. CDR3 in DNA: TGTGCCAGCAGTTACGACGGGTTTTCCACAGATACGCAGTATTTT.